This record covers a single T cell receptor beta chain. Its matching antigen is unknown. Focal radiation and CTLA-4 blockade (ipilimumab) were tested in chemo-refractory metastatic non-small-cell lung cancer patients. Sequencing was performed with immunoSEQ multiplex PCR; in TCRdb, only in-frame clones are kept and a portion is missing. This table holds 70,000 to 90,000 clones, around 90% found once. The data originate from a study of radiotherapy plus CTLA-4 blockade in lung cancer. At the level of the study: Around 18% of enrolled patients responded objectively, and roughly 31% had disease control. Study-level points and caveats: Interferon-beta and early blood T cell clone dynamics reportedly predicted response best. Subsequent to radiotherapy plus ipilimumab, tumor-derived TCR clones underwent expansion in blood.

The CDR3 extends over 15 amino acids. The germline V gene has CDR1 GTSNPN and CDR2 SVGIG (reference sequence). Trimming removed 4 bases from V and 9 bases from J, with 22 bases in between. The chain combines TRBV30 with TRBJ1-5, with unresolved D. Sequencing used peripheral blood, obtained from a patient treated with radiotherapy plus ipilimumab. The sequence was obtained from a human donor with non-small cell lung cancer who had stable disease on radiotherapy plus ipilimumab. This chain's CDR3 is CAWTRAGLPDRPQHF. CDR3 coding DNA: TGTGCCTGGACGCGAGCGGGCCTCCCCGATCGGCCCCAGCATTTT.